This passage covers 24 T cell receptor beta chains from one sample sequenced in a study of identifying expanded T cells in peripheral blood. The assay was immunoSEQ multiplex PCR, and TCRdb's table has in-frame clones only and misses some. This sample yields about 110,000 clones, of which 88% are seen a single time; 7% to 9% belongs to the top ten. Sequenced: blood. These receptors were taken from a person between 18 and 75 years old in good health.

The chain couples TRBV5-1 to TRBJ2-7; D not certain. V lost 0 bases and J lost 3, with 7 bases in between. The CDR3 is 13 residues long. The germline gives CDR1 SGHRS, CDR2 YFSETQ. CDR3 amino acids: CASSLAGLYEQYF. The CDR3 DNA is TGCGCCAGCAGCTTGGCAGGCCTCTACGAGCAGTACTTC. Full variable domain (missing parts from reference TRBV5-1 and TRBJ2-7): KAGVTQTPRYLIKTRGQQVTLSCSPISGHRSVSWYQQTPGQGLQFLFEYFSETQRNKGNFPGRFSGRQFSNSRSEMNVSTLELGDSALYLCASSLAGLYEQYFGPGTRLTVT.

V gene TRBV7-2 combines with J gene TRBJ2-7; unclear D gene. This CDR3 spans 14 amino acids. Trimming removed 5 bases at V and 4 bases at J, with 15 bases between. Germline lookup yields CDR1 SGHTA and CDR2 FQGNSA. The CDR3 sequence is CASSQLDEPYEQYF. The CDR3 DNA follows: TGTGCCAGCAGCCAACTCGATGAGCCATACGAGCAGTACTTC. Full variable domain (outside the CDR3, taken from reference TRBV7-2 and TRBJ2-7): GAGVSQSPSNKVTEKGKDVELRCDPISGHTALYWYRQSLGQGLEFLIYFQGNSAPDKSGLPSDRFSAERTGGSVSTLTIQRTQQEDSAVYLCASSQLDEPYEQYFGPGTRLTVT.

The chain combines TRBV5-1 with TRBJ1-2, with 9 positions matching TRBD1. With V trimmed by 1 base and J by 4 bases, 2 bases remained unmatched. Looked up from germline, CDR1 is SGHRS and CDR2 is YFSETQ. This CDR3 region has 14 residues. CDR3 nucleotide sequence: TGCGCCAGCAGCTTGACAGGGGGCAGCTATGGCTACACCTTC. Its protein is CASSLTGGSYGYTF.

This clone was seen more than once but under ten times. The CDR3 here is CASSPRRTGANTEAFF. In DNA form, the CDR3 reads TGTGCCAGCTCACCACGTCGGACAGGGGCCAACACTGAAGCTTTCTTT. The J gene is TRBJ1-1, the V gene TRBV18; TRBD1 aligns across 9 bases. Germline assignment: CDR1 KGHSH and CDR2 LQKENI. V was pared by 1 base and J by 2 bases, with 5 bases of the junction left unmatched. The CDR3 totals 16 residues.

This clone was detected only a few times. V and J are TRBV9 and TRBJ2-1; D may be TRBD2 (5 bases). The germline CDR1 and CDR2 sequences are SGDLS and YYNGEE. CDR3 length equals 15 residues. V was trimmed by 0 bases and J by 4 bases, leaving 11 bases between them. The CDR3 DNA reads TGTGCCAGCAGCGTAGATATAGCGCCGTACAATGAGCAGTTCTTC. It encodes CASSVDIAPYNEQFF.

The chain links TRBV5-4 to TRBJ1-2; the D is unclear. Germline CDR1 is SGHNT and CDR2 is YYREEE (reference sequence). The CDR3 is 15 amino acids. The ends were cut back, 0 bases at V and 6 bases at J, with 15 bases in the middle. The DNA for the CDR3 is TGTGCCAGCAGCTTGGCCGATCGAACCTGGGATGGCTACACCTTC. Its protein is CASSLADRTWDGYTF.

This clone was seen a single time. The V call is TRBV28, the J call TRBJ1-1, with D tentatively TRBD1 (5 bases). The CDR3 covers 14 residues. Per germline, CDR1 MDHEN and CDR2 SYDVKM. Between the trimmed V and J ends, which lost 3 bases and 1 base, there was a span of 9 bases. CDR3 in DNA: TGTGCCAGCAGTTTCTTGGGGGAGAACACTGAAGCTTTCTTT. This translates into CASSFLGENTEAFF.

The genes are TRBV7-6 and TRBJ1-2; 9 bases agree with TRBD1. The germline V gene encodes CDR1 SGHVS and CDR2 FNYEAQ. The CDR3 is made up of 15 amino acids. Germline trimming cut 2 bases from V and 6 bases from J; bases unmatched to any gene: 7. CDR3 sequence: CASSLQPGQGNGYTF. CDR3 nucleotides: TGTGCCAGCAGCTTACAGCCTGGACAGGGGAATGGCTACACCTTC.

CDR3: CASSETGVYEQYF. The CDR3 region has the DNA TGTGCCAGCAGCGAGACAGGAGTCTACGAGCAGTACTTC. The chain has TRBV7-2 and TRBJ2-7; a weak D match, TRBD1 (6 bases). Germline values: CDR1 SGHTA, CDR2 FQGNSA. The V and J ends lost 5 bases and 3 bases respectively, with 11 bases between them. The CDR3 extends over 13 amino acids. Full variable domain (rest looked up from reference TRBV7-2 and TRBJ2-7): GAGVSQSPSNKVTEKGKDVELRCDPISGHTALYWYRQSLGQGLEFLIYFQGNSAPDKSGLPSDRFSAERTGGSVSTLTIQRTQQEDSAVYLCASSETGVYEQYFGPGTRLTVT.

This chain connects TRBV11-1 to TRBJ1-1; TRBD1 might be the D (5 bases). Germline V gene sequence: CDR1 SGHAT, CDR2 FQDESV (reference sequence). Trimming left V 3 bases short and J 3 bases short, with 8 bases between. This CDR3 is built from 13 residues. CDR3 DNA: TGTGCCAGCAGCTTCGGGGGTTACACTGAAGCTTTCTTT. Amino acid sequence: CASSFGGYTEAFF. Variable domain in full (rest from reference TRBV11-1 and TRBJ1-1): EAEVAQSPRYKITEKSQAVAFWCDPISGHATLYWYRQILGQGPELLVQFQDESVVDDSQLPKDRFSAERLKGVDSTLKIQPAELGDSAMYLCASSFGGYTEAFFGQGTRLTVV.

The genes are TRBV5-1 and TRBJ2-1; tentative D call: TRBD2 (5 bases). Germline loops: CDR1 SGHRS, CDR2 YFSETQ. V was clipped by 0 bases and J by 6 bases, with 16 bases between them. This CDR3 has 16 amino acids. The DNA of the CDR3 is TGCGCCAGCAGCTTGGCCCCGGACTGGAACGTCAATGAGCAGTTCTTC. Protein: CASSLAPDWNVNEQFF. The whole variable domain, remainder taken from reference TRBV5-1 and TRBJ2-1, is KAGVTQTPRYLIKTRGQQVTLSCSPISGHRSVSWYQQTPGQGLQFLFEYFSETQRNKGNFPGRFSGRQFSNSRSEMNVSTLELGDSALYLCASSLAPDWNVNEQFFGPGTRLTVL.

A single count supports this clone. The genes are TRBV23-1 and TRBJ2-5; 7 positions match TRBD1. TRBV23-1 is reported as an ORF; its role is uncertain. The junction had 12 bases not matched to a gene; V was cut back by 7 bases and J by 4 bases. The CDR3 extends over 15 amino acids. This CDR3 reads CASTLQTGILETQYF. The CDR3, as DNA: TGCGCCAGCACCCTCCAGACAGGGATCCTAGAGACCCAGTACTTC.

The CDR3, as DNA: TGTGCCAGCAGTTACCACAGGGGCTACGAGCAGTACTTC. Translated, it gives CASSYHRGYEQYF. This chain joins TRBV6-6 and TRBJ2-7; 7 bases fit TRBD1. Germline CDR1 reads MNHNY; CDR2 reads SVGAGI (reference sequence). V shed 2 bases, J shed 3 bases, and the junction held 1 base outside the gene matches. The CDR3 extends over 13 amino acids.

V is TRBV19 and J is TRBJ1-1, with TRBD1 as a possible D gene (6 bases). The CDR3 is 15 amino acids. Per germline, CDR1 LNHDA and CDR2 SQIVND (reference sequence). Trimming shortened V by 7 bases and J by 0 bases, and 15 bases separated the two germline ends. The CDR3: CASTESRGLNTEAFF. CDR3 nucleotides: TGTGCCAGTACCGAGAGCAGGGGTCTGAACACTGAAGCTTTCTTT.

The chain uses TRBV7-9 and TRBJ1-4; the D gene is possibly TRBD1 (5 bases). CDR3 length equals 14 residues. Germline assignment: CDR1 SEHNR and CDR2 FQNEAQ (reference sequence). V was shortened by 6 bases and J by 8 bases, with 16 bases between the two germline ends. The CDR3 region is CASRATTVREKLFF. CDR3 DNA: TGTGCCAGCAGGGCCACGACAGTTCGGGAAAAACTGTTTTTT. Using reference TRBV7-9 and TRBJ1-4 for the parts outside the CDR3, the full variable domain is DTGVSQNPRHKITKRGQNVTFRCDPISEHNRLYWYRQTLGQGPEFLTYFQNEAQLEKSRLLSDRFSAERPKGSFSTLEIQRTEQGDSAMYLCASRATTVREKLFFGSGTQLSVL.

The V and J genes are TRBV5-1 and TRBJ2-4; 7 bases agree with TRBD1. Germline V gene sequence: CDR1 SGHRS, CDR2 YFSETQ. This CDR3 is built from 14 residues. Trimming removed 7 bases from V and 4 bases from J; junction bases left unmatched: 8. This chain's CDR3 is CASGPPGQKNIQYF. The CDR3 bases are TGCGCCAGCGGCCCACCGGGACAGAAAAACATTCAGTACTTC.

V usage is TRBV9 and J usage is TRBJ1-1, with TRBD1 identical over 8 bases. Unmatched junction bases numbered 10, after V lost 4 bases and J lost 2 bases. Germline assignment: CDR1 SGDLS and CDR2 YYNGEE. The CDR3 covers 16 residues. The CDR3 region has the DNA TGTGCCAGCAGCACAGGACAGGGCTTAGCTAACACTGAAGCTTTCTTT. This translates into CASSTGQGLANTEAFF.

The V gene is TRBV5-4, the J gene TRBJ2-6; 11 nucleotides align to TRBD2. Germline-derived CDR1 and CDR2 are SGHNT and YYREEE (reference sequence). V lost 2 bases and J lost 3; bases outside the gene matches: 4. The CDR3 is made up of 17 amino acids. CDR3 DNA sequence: TGTGCCAGCAGCTTTAGCGGGGGGGCAATTGGGGCCAACGTCCTGACTTTC. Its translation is CASSFSGGAIGANVLTF.

The CDR3: CASSLLAGTTDTQYF. The CDR3 DNA follows: TGTGCCAGCAGCTTACTAGCGGGGACCACAGATACGCAGTATTTT. The chain links TRBV11-2 to TRBJ2-3, with 9 bases identical to TRBD2. Germline assignment: CDR1 SGHAT and CDR2 FQNNGV. The CDR3 has 15 amino acids. V dropped 2 bases and J dropped 2; count of bases not matched to a gene: 2.

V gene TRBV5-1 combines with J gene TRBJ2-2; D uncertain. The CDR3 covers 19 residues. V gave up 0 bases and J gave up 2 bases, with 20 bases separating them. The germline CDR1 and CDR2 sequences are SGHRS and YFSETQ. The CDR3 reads CASSLAFSRSQLNTGELFF. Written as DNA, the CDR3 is TGCGCCAGCAGCTTGGCCTTTAGTCGGTCGCAGCTTAACACCGGGGAGCTGTTTTTT.

The CDR3 DNA reads TGTGCCAGCAGTTCCCGGGACAGGGGGGCGGAGACCCAGTACTTC. Protein product: CASSSRDRGAETQYF. The J gene is TRBJ2-5, the V gene TRBV28; 11 bases map to TRBD1. The CDR3 loop spans 15 amino acids. Trimming removed 4 bases from V and 5 bases from J; junction bases left unmatched: 6. CDR1 is MDHEN and CDR2 is SYDVKM in the germline V gene.

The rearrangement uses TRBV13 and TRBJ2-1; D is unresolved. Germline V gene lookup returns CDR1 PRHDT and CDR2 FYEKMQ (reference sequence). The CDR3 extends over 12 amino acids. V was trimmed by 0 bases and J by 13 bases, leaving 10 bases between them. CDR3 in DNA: TGTGCCAGCAGCTTAGGGGTCCTAGAACAGTTCTTC. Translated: CASSLGVLEQFF.

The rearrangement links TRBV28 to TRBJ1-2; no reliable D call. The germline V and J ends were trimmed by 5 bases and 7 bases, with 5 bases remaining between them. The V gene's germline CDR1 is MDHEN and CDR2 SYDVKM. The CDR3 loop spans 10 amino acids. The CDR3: CASSRSGYTF. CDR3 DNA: TGTGCCAGCAGTCGTTCTGGCTACACCTTC.

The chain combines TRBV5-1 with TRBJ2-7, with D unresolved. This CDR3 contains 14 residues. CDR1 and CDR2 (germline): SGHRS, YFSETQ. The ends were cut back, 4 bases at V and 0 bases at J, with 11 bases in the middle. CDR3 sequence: CASSLTIRSYEQYF. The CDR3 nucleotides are TGCGCCAGCAGCCTCACCATCCGCTCCTACGAGCAGTACTTC.